These 11 T cell receptor beta chains were all obtained from the same sample, sequenced in a study of T-cell reconstitution after alpha-beta-depleted transplantation in children. Using unique molecular identifiers, the investigators prepared the TCRbeta library. TCRdb passed the PCR reads through MiXCR, listing each CDR3 protein once. The sample carries roughly 790,000 distinct CDR3 sequences, less than 20% recorded once. The sequencing here drew on PBMCs, mostly from graft donor cells, taken 360 days after TCRalphabeta/CD19-depleted stem cell transplant. The source is a male patient aged 10 to 17 who had a stem cell transplant for acute lymphoblastic leukemia, so the T cells may come from the graft donor.

The rearrangement joins TRBV20-1 to TRBJ2-7; the D is unclear. Trimming stripped 6 bases from V and 2 bases from J, with 14 bases between. Germline CDR1 reads DFQATT; CDR2 reads SNEGSKA (reference sequence). The CDR3 spans 13 residues. The CDR3 region has the DNA TGCAGTGCGAGGCCCGCTAATACCTACGAGCAGTACTTC. Residues: CSARPANTYEQYF.

The V and J genes are TRBV18 and TRBJ2-7; 7 bases are shared with TRBD2. Germline V lookup: CDR1 KGHSH, CDR2 LQKENI. The CDR3 runs 17 residues. V shed 0 bases, J shed 1 base, and the junction held 9 bases outside the gene matches. DNA of the CDR3: TGTGCCAGCTCACCACCAGTGCGGGGAGGGAGTTCCTACGAGCAGTACTTC. Translation gives CASSPPVRGGSSYEQYF.

This clonotype has just a few counts. This chain joins TRBV11-2 and TRBJ2-7; 13 bases are shared with TRBD2. There are 18 residues in the CDR3. Trimming cost V 5 bases and J 1 base; bases outside gene matches: 11. Germline V gene sequence: CDR1 SGHAT, CDR2 FQNNGV. This chain's CDR3 is CASSPRLAGGPRSYEQYF. The CDR3 DNA reads as TGTGCCAGCAGCCCCCGACTAGCGGGAGGACCTCGGTCCTACGAGCAGTACTTC.

The CDR3 region is CATKRGSSYNEQFF. CDR3 nucleotides: TGTGCCACCAAACGCGGGAGCTCCTACAATGAGCAGTTCTTC. The V gene is TRBV15, the J gene TRBJ2-1, with TRBD2 identical over 7 bases. The germline V gene encodes CDR1 LNHNV and CDR2 YYDKDF (reference sequence). The CDR3 extends over 14 amino acids. With V trimmed by 7 bases and J by 0 bases, 3 bases remained unmatched.

In this sample, this clonotype turned up many times. The chain carries TRBV5-6 and TRBJ2-2, with 9 bases aligning to TRBD2. The CDR3 totals 17 residues. CDR1 SGHDT and CDR2 YYEEEE come from the germline V gene. Unmatched junction bases numbered 5, after V lost 2 bases and J lost 0 bases. The CDR3 bases are TGTGCCAGCAGCTTACCGCTAGCGGGACCGAACACCGGGGAGCTGTTTTTT. As protein: CASSLPLAGPNTGELFF.

The gene calls are TRBV20-1 and TRBJ2-2; TRBD2 agrees at 11 bases. Germline V CDR1 and CDR2: DFQATT, SNEGSKA (reference sequence). The CDR3 extends over 17 amino acids. V was pared by 1 base and J by 1 base, with 5 bases of the junction left unmatched. CDR3 nucleotide sequence: TGCAGTGCTAGAGGTTTACTAGCGGGAGTGAACACCGGGGAGCTGTTTTTT. Its protein product is CSARGLLAGVNTGELFF.

The chain recombines TRBV12-3 or TRBV12-4 with TRBJ1-1, with D possibly being TRBD1 (5 bases). The CDR3 contains 14 residues. Trimming cost V 7 bases and J 3 bases, with 15 bases left between them. The CDR3 is CASTGDSTDTEAFF. CDR3 bases: TGTGCCAGCACCGGCGACAGTACTGACACTGAAGCTTTCTTT.

The rearrangement joins TRBV5-1 to TRBJ2-3; a weak D match, TRBD2 (5 bases). Looked up from germline, CDR1 is SGHRS and CDR2 is YFSETQ. The CDR3 runs to 14 residues. V shed 2 bases and J shed 2 bases, with 9 bases lying between them. The CDR3 DNA reads as TGCGCCAGCAGCTTCACGGGGTTCACAGATACGCAGTATTTT. Amino acids: CASSFTGFTDTQYF. Filled out from reference TRBV5-1 and TRBJ2-3, the complete variable domain reads KAGVTQTPRYLIKTRGQQVTLSCSPISGHRSVSWYQQTPGQGLQFLFEYFSETQRNKGNFPGRFSGRQFSNSRSEMNVSTLELGDSALYLCASSFTGFTDTQYFGPGTRLTVL.

This clonotype occurred many times. This rearrangement joins TRBV2 to TRBJ2-7; D is uncertain. Deletions cut 0 bases from V and 2 bases from J, with 14 bases between. Germline CDR1 is SNHLY and CDR2 is FYNNEI. There are 16 residues in the CDR3. In DNA form, the CDR3 reads TGTGCCAGCAGTGAAGCGCTATCGACGGACCCCTACGAGCAGTACTTC. It codes for CASSEALSTDPYEQYF.

This clonotype was recorded a few times. The V gene is TRBV5-1, the J gene TRBJ2-3; D not resolved. Germline CDR1 and CDR2: SGHRS and YFSETQ. The CDR3 is made up of 12 amino acids. Trimming removed 3 bases at V and 5 bases at J, with 7 bases between. CDR3 in DNA: TGCGCCAGCAGCTCATGGGAAGATACGCAGTATTTT. This gives the protein CASSSWEDTQYF.

The chain recombines TRBV12-3 or TRBV12-4 with TRBJ2-1; D unclear. The germline V and J ends were trimmed by 1 base and 0 bases, with 16 bases remaining between them. The CDR3 spans 18 residues. The CDR3 DNA reads TGTGCCAGCAGTTTAGGGCAGGATATACCGAGCTCCTACAATGAGCAGTTCTTC. Translating gives CASSLGQDIPSSYNEQFF.